This T cell receptor beta chain appears in the sequencing data of a study of OX40 agonist ivuxolimab in advanced cancers. The wider study: The dose-escalation cohort was just under 85% male, with a mean age of about 58 years, ranging roughly 20 to 90.

Germline V gene sequence: CDR1 LNHDA, CDR2 SQIVND (reference sequence). CDR3 size: 16 residues. Germline trimming cut 1 base from V and 1 base from J; bases unmatched to any gene: 1. Profiled with immunoSEQ multiplex PCR; TCRdb holds only in-frame clones, not every one. The sample contains some 50,000 clones, roughly 89% of which appear only once. This specimen was CD4+ or CD8+ T cells sorted from blood, taken in a trial of the OX40 agonist ivuxolimab. The TCR sequence derives from an adult with an advanced solid tumor such as melanoma, head and neck, liver or kidney cancer. V gene TRBV19 combines with J gene TRBJ2-1; the match to TRBD2 covers 10 bases. This CDR3 reads CASSIASGGSYNEQFF. The CDR3 nucleotides read TGTGCCAGTAGTATAGCTAGCGGGGGTTCCTACAATGAGCAGTTCTTC.